This T cell receptor (beta chain) was retrieved from a study of T cell responses to AZD1222 COVID-19 vaccine. Findings and limits, study-wide: The breadth and depth of Spike-specific TCRs increased once two AZD1222 doses had been given. Donors, mostly white British, included more females; clonal diversity was possibly underestimated.

The method was immunoSEQ multiplex PCR; TCRdb's version includes in-frame clones alone and lacks a portion of them. Here the sample spans 90,000 to 130,000 clones, 70% to 90% being singletons. The CDR3 consists of 15 residues. The V gene's germline CDR1 is LGHDT and CDR2 YNNKEL (reference sequence). Trimming removed 1 base from V and 3 bases from J; junction bases left unmatched: 0. Pooled together were second doses at about 4 or about 12 weeks. To note about this clone: Its antigen is as yet unknown.

The rearrangement joins TRBV3-1 (or the pseudogene TRBV3-2) to TRBJ2-7; 13 positions agree with TRBD2. The sequence was obtained from an adult who received the AZD1222 COVID-19 vaccine. The source material was peripheral blood, sampled 28 days after the second AZD1222 dose. The CDR3: CASSQGTSGGYEQYF. CDR3 coding DNA: TGTGCCAGCAGCCAAGGGACTAGCGGGGGCTACGAGCAGTACTTC.